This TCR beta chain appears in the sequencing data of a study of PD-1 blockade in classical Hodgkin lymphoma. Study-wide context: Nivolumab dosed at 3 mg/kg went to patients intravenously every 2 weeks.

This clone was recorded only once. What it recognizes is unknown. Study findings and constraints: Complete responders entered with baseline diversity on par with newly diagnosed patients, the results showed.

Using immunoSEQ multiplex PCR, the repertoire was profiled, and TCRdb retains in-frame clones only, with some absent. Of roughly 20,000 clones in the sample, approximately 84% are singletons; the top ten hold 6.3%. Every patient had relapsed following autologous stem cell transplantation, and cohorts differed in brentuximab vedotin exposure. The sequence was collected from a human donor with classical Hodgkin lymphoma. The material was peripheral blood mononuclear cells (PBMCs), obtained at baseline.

In nucleotides, the CDR3 is TGTGCCAGCAGTTTACAGGGCGGAGACTATGGCTACACCTTC. Translated: CASSLQGGDYGYTF. V and J are TRBV28 and TRBJ1-2; maybe TRBD1 (5 bases). Trimming took off 2 bases at V and 3 bases at J, with 10 bases between the two ends. This CDR3 region has 14 residues. Germline V gene sequence: CDR1 MDHEN, CDR2 SYDVKM.